This TCR beta chain was captured in a study of cytomegalovirus exposure and HLA in healthy donors. Trimming left V 5 bases short and J 0 bases short, with 16 bases between. The CDR3 has 15 residues. Germline V gives CDR1 SQVTM, CDR2 ANQGSEA. A multiplex PCR was run with 60 Vbeta primers and 13 Jbeta primers. Method: immunoSEQ multiplex PCR; TCRdb's copy keeps in-frame clones and lacks some. The listing records about 76,000 clones. The sequenced sample consisted of PBMCs. This clonotype was obtained from a woman aged 35 to 49 in good health and CMV-seropositive. The chain carries TRBV29-1 and TRBJ1-1; weak D call: TRBD1 (5 bases). Written as DNA, the CDR3 is TGCAGCGTTAGGGCAGGGTGGGGAATGAACACTGAAGCTTTCTTT. This encodes CSVRAGWGMNTEAFF.